The T cell receptor beta chain described here comes from a study of tumor-infiltrating lymphocytes in primary liver carcinoma. General study points: Detection in all five tumor regions applied to only about 7.5-25% of top clones.

The authors made TCR beta cDNA from around 500 ng total RNA with a constant-region primer. Generation of the TCR beta libraries relied on three nested multiplex PCR rounds using slightly modified ARM-PCR. Use of TRBV1-TRBV30 forward primers with a C-beta reverse primer characterized the first two PCR rounds, which lasted about 10 cycles each. TCRdb analysed the multiplex PCR reads with MiXCR anew, one entry per CDR3 protein. The table shows about 130,000 distinct CDR3 sequences, with under 65% occurring only once. Co-extraction of RNA and DNA was performed on 20-30 mg of unsorted bulk tissue. Germline V gene sequence: CDR1 SQVTM, CDR2 ANQGSEA. This CDR3 comprises 17 residues. Trimming stripped 7 bases from V and 0 bases from J, with 19 bases between. On this clonotype itself: The target antigen is unknown.

The chain recombines TRBV29-1 with TRBJ2-6; TRBD1 might be the D (6 bases). Input material: liver tumor tissue from sampling region 3. Subset meaning: tumor region T3, left-lateral pole. The TCR was taken from an older woman with primary liver carcinoma and hepatitis B virus infection. The CDR3 region is CSAHPGQLGSGANVLTF. The DNA for the CDR3 is TGCAGCGCCCACCCTGGACAGCTTGGCTCTGGGGCCAACGTCCTGACTTTC.